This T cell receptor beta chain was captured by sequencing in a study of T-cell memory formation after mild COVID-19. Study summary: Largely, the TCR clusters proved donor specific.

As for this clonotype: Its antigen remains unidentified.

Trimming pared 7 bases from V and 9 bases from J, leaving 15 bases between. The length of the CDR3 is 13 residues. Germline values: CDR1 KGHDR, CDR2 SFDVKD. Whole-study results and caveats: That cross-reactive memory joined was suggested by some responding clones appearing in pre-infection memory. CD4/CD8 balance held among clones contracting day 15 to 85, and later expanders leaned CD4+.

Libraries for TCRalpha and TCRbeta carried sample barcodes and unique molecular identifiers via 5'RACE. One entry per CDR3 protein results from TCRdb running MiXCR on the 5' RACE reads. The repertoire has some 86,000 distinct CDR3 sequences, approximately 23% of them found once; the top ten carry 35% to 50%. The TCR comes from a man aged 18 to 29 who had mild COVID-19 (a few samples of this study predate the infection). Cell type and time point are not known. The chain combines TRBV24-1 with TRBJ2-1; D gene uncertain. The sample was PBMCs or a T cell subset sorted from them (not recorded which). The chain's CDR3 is CATRATPPGEQFF. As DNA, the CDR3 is TGTGCCACCAGAGCAACCCCGCCCGGTGAGCAGTTCTTC.